The 24 T cell receptor beta chains below were found in one sample sequenced in a study of T cell repertoires in cytomegalovirus infection. Their antigens remain unidentified. TCRdb analysed the reads with MiXCR anew, one entry per CDR3 protein. This sample yields about 890,000 distinct CDR3 sequences, of which approximately 33% are seen a single time; under 15% belongs to the top ten. The sequencing used cultured CD8+ T cells from PBMCs, collected from culture after CMV antigen stimulation. Source of these receptors: a human donor in good health (CMV status not recorded). Some clones in this sample may be carry-over from other donors' samples.

This chain uses TRBV4-1 with TRBJ1-2; possible D gene TRBD1, 6 bases. V was cut by 1 base and J by 8 bases, with 14 bases left in between. The germline V gene encodes CDR1 MGHRA and CDR2 YSYEKL. The CDR3 is 14 amino acids. The CDR3 DNA reads as TGCGCCAGCAGCCAAGGGGCAGGGGTAGACGGCTACACCTTC. Translated: CASSQGAGVDGYTF.

The rearrangement links TRBV29-1 to TRBJ2-7; D ambiguous. The CDR3 covers 11 residues. Trimming stripped 5 bases from V and 1 base from J, with 6 bases between. Per the germline V gene, CDR1 is SQVTM and CDR2 is ANQGSEA. CDR3 bases: TGCAGCGTTCTTCGGTCCTACGAGCAGTACTTC. It translates to CSVLRSYEQYF.

This clonotype was found a few times. V and J are TRBV7-8 and TRBJ2-5; D perhaps matches TRBD2 (6 bases). The CDR3 loop spans 14 amino acids. Germline lookup yields CDR1 SGHVS and CDR2 FQNEAQ. V gave up 4 bases and J gave up 5 bases, with 14 bases separating them. The CDR3 sequence: CASSYQTSYETQYF. The CDR3 DNA follows: TGTGCCAGCAGCTACCAGACTAGTTATGAGACCCAGTACTTC.

The CDR3 DNA reads as TGTGCCAGCAGTTACTCCCCGACAGGAGACACACAAGAGACCCAGTACTTC. It yields the protein CASSYSPTGDTQETQYF. The chain joins TRBV6-5 to TRBJ2-5; a weak D match, TRBD1 (6 bases). The germline gives CDR1 MNHEY, CDR2 SVGAGI. The CDR3 consists of 17 residues. V dropped 0 bases and J dropped 2 bases, with 16 bases sitting between them.

The V call is TRBV7-8, the J call TRBJ1-1; no reliable D call. The length of the CDR3 is 14 residues. Between the trimmed V and J ends, which lost 4 bases and 1 base, there was a span of 10 bases. Germline CDR1 SGHVS, CDR2 FQNEAQ. The CDR3 region is CASSSRWENTEAFF. DNA for the CDR3: TGTGCCAGCAGCTCTCGGTGGGAGAACACTGAAGCTTTCTTT.

Remarks on this clonotype: At one end the junction does not follow the germline gene, possibly because of a read error. V usage is TRBV27 and J usage is TRBJ2-1, with a tentative D call TRBD1 (6 bases). CDR3 length equals 13 residues. Per germline, CDR1 MNHEY and CDR2 SMNVEV (reference sequence). The CDR3 coding sequence is TGTGCCAGCAGTTTACAGGGGTTCAATGAGCAGTCCTTC. Protein: CASSLQGFNEQSF.

In this sample, this clonotype turned up a few times. The J gene is TRBJ1-1, the V gene TRBV7-9; D gene uncertain. With 5 bases removed from V and 0 bases from J, the gap between germline ends came to 19 bases. CDR1 and CDR2 (germline): SEHNR, FQNEAQ (reference sequence). The CDR3 covers 17 residues. CDR3 DNA sequence: TGTGCCAGCAGCAAAACAGTTAGCATCGCCCTGAACACTGAAGCTTTCTTT. Its protein is CASSKTVSIALNTEAFF.

V usage is TRBV10-2 and J usage is TRBJ2-7; TRBD1 is a possible D gene (5 bases). The CDR3 covers 13 residues. Trimming took 6 bases from V and 1 from J, leaving 10 bases between them. Germline V gene data show CDR1 as WSHSY and CDR2 as SAAADI. The CDR3 loop reads CASRDILSYEQYF. In DNA form, the CDR3 reads TGCGCCAGCAGGGACATACTATCCTACGAGCAGTACTTC.

This clonotype was seen repeatedly, ten times or more. One junction end does not reproduce the germline sequence, and a read error may be involved. This chain joins TRBV7-7 and TRBJ2-2; TRBD2 aligns across 9 bases. This CDR3 spans 18 amino acids. Germline V gene lookup returns CDR1 SSHAT and CDR2 FNYEAQ (reference sequence). The CDR3 DNA sequence: TGTGCTAGCAGCTCTCACCTTCTGCTAGCGGGGAGCACCGGGGAGCTGTTTTTT. This translates into CASSSHLLLAGSTGELFF.

This chain joins TRBV29-1 and TRBJ2-1, with 9 bases fitting TRBD1. J was trimmed by 5 bases and V by 3 bases; bases with no gene match: 8. Germline CDR1 reads SQVTM; CDR2 reads ANQGSEA. This CDR3 contains 15 residues. The CDR3: CSVDDGTGIHNEQFF. Here the CDR3 DNA reads TGCAGCGTTGATGATGGGACAGGGATCCACAATGAGCAGTTCTTC.

This clonotype was detected only a few times. This chain uses TRBV10-3 with TRBJ1-1; a weak D match, TRBD1 (5 bases). The CDR3 has 13 amino acids. Per germline, CDR1 ENHRY and CDR2 SYGVKD. Trimming stripped 6 bases from V and 7 bases from J, with 15 bases between. CDR3 sequence: CAIRPGHPDEAFF. CDR3 sequence (DNA): TGTGCCATCAGACCCGGACATCCTGATGAAGCTTTCTTT.

This clonotype was picked up many times. The rearrangement uses TRBV7-9 and TRBJ1-2; the match to TRBD1 covers 8 bases. The CDR3 has 14 amino acids. Trimming cost V 0 bases and J 7 bases; bases outside gene matches: 4. CDR1 SEHNR and CDR2 FQNEAQ come from the germline V gene (reference sequence). The chain's CDR3 is CASSLALQGGGYTF. CDR3 DNA: TGTGCCAGCAGCTTAGCGCTACAGGGGGGTGGCTACACCTTC. The variable domain in full, completed from reference TRBV7-9 and TRBJ1-2, reads DTGVSQNPRHKITKRGQNVTFRCDPISEHNRLYWYRQTLGQGPEFLTYFQNEAQLEKSRLLSDRFSAERPKGSFSTLEIQRTEQGDSAMYLCASSLALQGGGYTFGSGTRLTVV.

This chain joins TRBV27 and TRBJ2-1; the D is unclear. The V gene's germline CDR1 is MNHEY and CDR2 SMNVEV (reference sequence). Deletions cut 10 bases from V and 0 bases from J, with 16 bases between. This CDR3 region has 15 residues. CDR3 nucleotides: TGTGCCACCGACCGGGCGCTAAGCTCCTACAATGAGCAGTTCTTC. Translating gives CATDRALSSYNEQFF.

The chain uses TRBV29-1 and TRBJ2-5, with D tentatively TRBD2 (6 bases). CDR1 SQVTM and CDR2 ANQGSEA come from the germline V gene. Trimming cost V 1 base and J 3 bases, with 15 bases left between them. This CDR3 spans 15 amino acids. The CDR3 nucleotides are TGCAGCGTTGAAGGGGGACTCAGGGCAGAAGAGACCCAGTACTTC. This sequence encodes CSVEGGLRAEETQYF.

The CDR3 reads CASSLLSLDFYNEKLFF. CDR3 DNA sequence: TGTGCCAGCAGCTTATTGTCTTTGGATTTCTACAATGAAAAACTGTTTTTT. This sequence joins TRBV7-9 and TRBJ1-4; D is unresolved. CDR3 size: 17 residues. Germline V gene lookup returns CDR1 SEHNR and CDR2 FQNEAQ (reference sequence). Trimming removed 2 bases at V and 5 bases at J, with 18 bases between.

This clonotype was picked up many times. This sequence joins TRBV7-8 and TRBJ2-3, with 7 bases matching TRBD2. CDR3 length: 16 amino acids. V dropped 1 base and J dropped 2; count of bases not matched to a gene: 6. Per germline, CDR1 SGHVS and CDR2 FQNEAQ. As DNA, the CDR3 is TGTGCCAGCAGCTTAGATGGGGGGGGAACCACAGATACGCAGTATTTT. Protein sequence: CASSLDGGGTTDTQYF.

This clonotype turned up a few times. The rearrangement links TRBV6-5 to TRBJ2-3; TRBD2 aligns across 8 bases. The CDR3 consists of 16 residues. Germline V gene data show CDR1 as MNHEY and CDR2 as SVGAGI. The ends lost 0 bases at V and 5 bases at J; junction bases unmatched: 7. The CDR3 region is CASSYSPSGFVDTQYF. As DNA, the CDR3 is TGTGCCAGCAGTTACTCCCCTAGCGGGTTTGTAGATACGCAGTATTTT.

V and J are TRBV6-5 and TRBJ2-7, with D unresolved. V shed 4 bases and J shed 2 bases, with 12 bases lying between them. Germline V gives CDR1 MNHEY, CDR2 SVGAGI. The CDR3 is made up of 14 amino acids. The CDR3 region has the DNA TGTGCCAGCAGTTCCGGCAGGATACCCTACGAGCAGTACTTC. Its protein product is CASSSGRIPYEQYF.

This clonotype was detected only a few times. The chain combines TRBV20-1 with TRBJ1-1; 7 nucleotides match TRBD1. Germline CDR1 is DFQATT and CDR2 is SNEGSKA (reference sequence). This CDR3 contains 15 residues. V lost 0 bases to trimming and J lost 0 bases; unmatched junction nucleotides: 4. CDR3 loop: CSARDPGTVNTEAFF. The CDR3, as DNA: TGCAGTGCTAGAGATCCCGGGACAGTGAACACTGAAGCTTTCTTT.

The V and J genes are TRBV15 and TRBJ2-1; D may be TRBD1 (5 bases). V was shortened by 0 bases and J by 6 bases, with 12 bases between the two germline ends. The CDR3 contains 15 residues. CDR1 and CDR2 (germline): LNHNV, YYDKDF (reference sequence). The CDR3 nucleotides are TGTGCCACCAGCAGAGATAGGGGCGGTTTCAATGAGCAGTTCTTC. Translation gives CATSRDRGGFNEQFF.

The V gene is TRBV20-1, the J gene TRBJ1-2; D possibly corresponds to TRBD1 (5 bases). Trimming shortened V by 0 bases and J by 6 bases, and 17 bases separated the two germline ends. The CDR3 contains 15 residues. Germline lookup yields CDR1 DFQATT and CDR2 SNEGSKA (reference sequence). Here the CDR3 DNA reads TGCAGTGCTAGAGATTTTCCCCCGGGGGGAAATGGCTACACCTTC. Protein: CSARDFPPGGNGYTF.

The rearrangement uses TRBV2 and TRBJ1-1, with unresolved D. V lost 8 bases to trimming and J lost 3 bases, with 10 bases between them. The CDR3 is 12 residues long. Germline V gene data show CDR1 as SNHLY and CDR2 as FYNNEI. The CDR3 protein is CASVDLYTEAFF. CDR3 DNA: TGTGCCAGCGTAGACTTGTACACTGAAGCTTTCTTT. Together with reference TRBV2 and TRBJ1-1, the CDR3 gives the full variable domain: EPEVTQTPSHQVTQMGQEVILRCVPISNHLYFYWYRQILGQKVEFLVSFYNNEISEKSEIFDDQFSVERPDGSNFTLKIRSTKLEDSAMYFCASVDLYTEAFFGQGTRLTVV.

The rearrangement links TRBV20-1 to TRBJ2-7, with 7 positions matching TRBD1. This CDR3 contains 13 residues. Germline V lookup: CDR1 DFQATT, CDR2 SNEGSKA (reference sequence). V lost 4 bases, J lost 1 base, and 4 bases stayed unmatched. The CDR3 spells CSATGTESYEQYV. CDR3 nucleotide sequence: TGCAGTGCTACCGGGACAGAGTCCTACGAGCAGTACGTC.

The sample holds a few counts of this clonotype. The chain joins TRBV6-5 to TRBJ1-2, with no clear D. CDR3 length: 12 residues. V lost 6 bases to trimming and J lost 6 bases, with 11 bases between them. CDR1 MNHEY and CDR2 SVGAGI come from the germline V gene. CDR3 region: CASREVGDGYTF. CDR3 coding DNA: TGTGCCAGCAGGGAGGTCGGGGATGGCTACACCTTC.